This T cell receptor beta chain derives from a study of shared clonotypes between healthy human individuals. Study-wide results and limits: Genetic and exposure-history diversity was limited by the small donor number. Sharing across four donors was seen in 4% to 5% of naive CD4 clonotypes.

Trimming took 1 base from V and 3 from J, leaving 7 bases between them. The length of the CDR3 is 14 residues. The germline V gene has CDR1 MNHEY and CDR2 SVGAGI. For this clone: The antigen remains undetermined.

Only in-frame clones appear in the TCRdb table, and some are missing; sequencing was by immunoSEQ multiplex PCR. The table has 1,400,000 or so clones, approximately 98.5% seen once; the top ten hold about 0.34%. This chain uses TRBV6-5 with TRBJ2-1; maybe TRBD2 (5 bases). Sequencing was performed on naive CD4+ T cells sorted from blood. The subset was: CD45RA+ positively selected. This TCR derives from a man aged 25 to 40 in good health. CDR3: CASSYWTDYNEQFF. The CDR3 coding sequence is TGTGCCAGCAGTTACTGGACTGACTACAATGAGCAGTTCTTC.